A single sample gave rise to the 7 T cell receptor beta chains below, sequenced in a study of blood T cells in healthy people across ages. A second PCR of about 7 to 12 cycles used a sample-barcoded 5' primer and a J-beta primer mix. TCRdb reprocessed the 5' RACE reads via MiXCR and lists one record per CDR3 protein. The sample has more than 700,000 distinct CDR3 sequences, 46% seen once. Sequenced sample: blood. These receptors originate from a man older than 75 in good health.

This clonotype was observed a few times. The chain joins TRBV28 to TRBJ2-4; unclear D gene. Matching the DNA end better, TRBJ2-5 makes the J call doubtful. Germline values: CDR1 MDHEN, CDR2 SYDVKM. The CDR3 is made up of 14 amino acids. CDR3 residues: CASSVSPRTETQYF. Here the CDR3 DNA reads TGTGCCAGCAGTGTTTCCCCCAGGACAGAGACCCAGTACTTC.

The gene calls are TRBV20-1 and TRBJ2-7; a possible D gene is TRBD1 (5 bases). The CDR3 extends over 12 amino acids. Germline V CDR1 and CDR2: DFQATT, SNEGSKA (reference sequence). The V gene lost 2 bases and the J gene lost 5 bases, with 10 bases spanning the gap. In DNA form, the CDR3 reads TGCAGTGCTAGAAGGCAACAGGACGAGCAGTACTTC. Residues: CSARRQQDEQYF.

A few counts support this clonotype. The rearrangement links TRBV11-1 to TRBJ2-3; D is unresolved. The germline V gene encodes CDR1 SGHAT and CDR2 FQDESV (reference sequence). The V gene lost 5 bases and the J gene lost 2 bases, with 5 bases spanning the gap. The CDR3 is made up of 12 amino acids. The CDR3 DNA follows: TGTGCCAGCAGCGAATACACAGATACGCAGTATTTT. Translating it yields CASSEYTDTQYF.

The chain recombines TRBV29-1 with TRBJ2-7; 11 bases agree with TRBD1. Germline lookup yields CDR1 SQVTM and CDR2 ANQGSEA. The CDR3 is 13 residues long. CDR3 amino acids: CGTRTGGGYEQYF. The DNA for the CDR3 is TGCGGCACCAGGACAGGGGGCGGCTACGAGCAGTACTTC.

This clonotype was recorded a few times. This rearrangement joins TRBV12-3 or TRBV12-4 to TRBJ2-5; D uncertain. V lost 2 bases and J 4 bases, leaving 8 bases between the germline ends. CDR3 size: 13 residues. The CDR3 DNA follows: TGTGCCAGCAGTTTAAGCGTTTTAGAGACCCAGTACTTC. Residues: CASSLSVLETQYF.

The V and J genes are TRBV20-1 and TRBJ2-3; perhaps TRBD2 as D (5 bases). Germline loops: CDR1 DFQATT, CDR2 SNEGSKA (reference sequence). This CDR3 region has 17 residues. V was trimmed by 5 bases and J by 0 bases, leaving 21 bases between them. The CDR3 DNA follows: TGCAGTGCTGCACCCCCGGAGGAGCGGTCTAGCACAGATACGCAGTATTTT. This gives the protein CSAAPPEERSSTDTQYF.

This clonotype was picked up a small number of times. The gene calls are TRBV29-1 and TRBJ2-1; 7 bases are shared with TRBD1. Germline CDR1 reads SQVTM; CDR2 reads ANQGSEA. The CDR3 has 11 residues. Trimming cost V 4 bases and J 9 bases; bases outside gene matches: 3. CDR3 protein: CSVGTGPEQFF. The CDR3 DNA reads TGCAGCGTTGGGACAGGTCCTGAGCAGTTCTTC.